This T cell receptor beta chain was sequenced for a study of neoadjuvant anti-PD-1 for oral cavity cancer. Study-wide context: Nivolumab at 3 mg/kg was mostly given biweekly, three to four doses, pre-surgery. Non-progressing patients received a fourth nivolumab dose near day 43, then surgery on days 50-56.

Sequenced by immunoSEQ multiplex PCR; TCRdb stores in-frame clones only, minus some. The sample lists approximately 37,000 clones, approximately 40% seen once, with roughly 15% in the top ten. Regarding the study as a whole: Larger post-treatment preexisting tumor clones tracked with greater tumor shrinkage.

Time point noted: after neoadjuvant nivolumab, at surgical resection. Patients had HPV-negative, locally advanced oral cavity squamous cell carcinoma. This clone was observed many times. Antigen: not known. The TCR sequence derives from a person between 35 and 79 years old with oral cavity squamous cell carcinoma. This sample comprised tumor tissue, obtained after nivolumab (anti-PD-1) treatment.

The CDR3 DNA is TGTGCCAGCAGCAACCGACGCAACCAAGAGACCCAGTACTTC. Protein sequence: CASSNRRNQETQYF. The chain carries TRBV7-6 and TRBJ2-5; D unclear. V gave up 5 bases and J gave up 0 bases, with 10 bases separating them. This CDR3 comprises 14 residues. Germline V CDR1 and CDR2: SGHVS, FNYEAQ. The entire variable domain, with the rest obtained from reference TRBV7-6 and TRBJ2-5, is as follows: GAGVSQSPRYKVTKRGQDVALRCDPISGHVSLYWYRQALGQGPEFLTYFNYEAQQDKSGLPNDRFSAERPEGSISTLTIQRTEQRDSAMYRCASSNRRNQETQYFGPGTRLLVL.